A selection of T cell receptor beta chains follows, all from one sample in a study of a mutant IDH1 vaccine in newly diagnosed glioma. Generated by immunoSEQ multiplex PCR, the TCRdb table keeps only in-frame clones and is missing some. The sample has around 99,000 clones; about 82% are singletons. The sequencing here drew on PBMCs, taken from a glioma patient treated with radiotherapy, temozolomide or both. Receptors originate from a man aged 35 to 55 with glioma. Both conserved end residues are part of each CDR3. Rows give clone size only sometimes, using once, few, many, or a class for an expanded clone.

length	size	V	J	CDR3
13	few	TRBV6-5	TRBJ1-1	CATARGGGTEAFF
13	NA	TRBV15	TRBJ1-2	CATSGGGFGGYTF
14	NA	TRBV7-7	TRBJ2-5	CASSSDRLGVTQYF
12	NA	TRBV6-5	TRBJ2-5	CAATALDETQYF
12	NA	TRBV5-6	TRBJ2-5	CASSQTRETQYF
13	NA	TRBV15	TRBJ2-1	CATSTSQVNEQFF
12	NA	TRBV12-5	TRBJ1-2	CARWGNPVGYTF
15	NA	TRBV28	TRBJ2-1	CASSFGLARGLRQFF
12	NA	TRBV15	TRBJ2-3	CATSRPGNTQYF
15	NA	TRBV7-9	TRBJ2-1	CASSLETGSYNEQFF
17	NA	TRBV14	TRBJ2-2	CASSQWTSGVSAGELFF
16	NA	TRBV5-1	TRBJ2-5	CASSLAGWGAAETQYF
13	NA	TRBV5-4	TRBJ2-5	CASRKQGGETQYF
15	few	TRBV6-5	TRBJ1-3	CASSSQAFSGNTIYF
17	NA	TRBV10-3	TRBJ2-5	CAISESGPASRQETQYF
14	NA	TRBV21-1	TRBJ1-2	CASSKGDSHYGYTF
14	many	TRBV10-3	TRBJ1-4	CAISGAGRGEKLFF
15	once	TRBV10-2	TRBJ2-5	CASSESRARGETQYF
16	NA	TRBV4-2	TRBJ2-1	CASSQRLADMNNEQFF
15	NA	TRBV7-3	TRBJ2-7	CASSLKGGIGYEQYF
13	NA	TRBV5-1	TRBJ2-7	CASSLVGSDEQYF